Following are 31 T cell receptor beta chains from one sample sequenced in a study of patients and donors after allogeneic stem cell transplantation. TCRdb recomputed calls from the RT-PCR reads with MiXCR, one row per CDR3 protein. The repertoire holds 87,000 or so distinct CDR3 sequences, roughly 5.2% seen once, with 2.5% to 3% in the top ten. Material: blood, either unsorted or a sorted T cell fraction (not recorded which). Receptors were obtained from a human donor who was either an allogeneic HSCT recipient or a stem cell or donor lymphocyte infusion donor (not recorded which). It is not recorded whose cells these are; they may come from a transplant donor.

This clonotype was recorded at least ten times. CDR3 DNA sequence: TGTGCCAGCCGGACACTAAACACCGGGGAGCTGTTTTTT. This codes for CASRTLNTGELFF. The chain carries TRBV3-1 and TRBJ2-2; possibly TRBD1 for D (5 bases). The V and J ends lost 8 bases and 2 bases respectively, with 9 bases between them. Germline lookup yields CDR1 LGHDT and CDR2 YNNKEL (reference sequence). The CDR3 has 13 residues.

This clonotype appeared once. This chain links TRBV5-1 with TRBJ2-3; 8 bases align to TRBD2. The V gene end was trimmed by 0 bases and the J gene end by 1 base; junction bases not matched to a gene: 1. Germline V gene lookup returns CDR1 SGHRS and CDR2 YFSETQ. There are 15 residues in the CDR3. DNA for the CDR3: TGCGCCAGCAGCTTGGGGCGGGGGGGCACAGATACGCAGTATTTT. Amino acid sequence: CASSLGRGGTDTQYF.

In its sample, this clonotype was seen many times. The V and J genes are TRBV3-1 and TRBJ2-7; 9 nucleotides match TRBD1. Germline V gene data show CDR1 as LGHDT and CDR2 as YNNKEL (reference sequence). J gave up 3 bases and V 2 bases, and 11 bases lay outside the gene matches. This CDR3 is 17 amino acids long. Written as DNA, the CDR3 is TGTGCCAGCAGCCAACTGCTGTCGGGACAGGGCCACTACGAGCAGTACTTC. It is translated as CASSQLLSGQGHYEQYF.

This clonotype was seen ten or more times. CDR3 sequence: CSAGSGSSNEQYF. In nucleotides, the CDR3 is TGCAGTGCTGGTAGCGGGAGTAGTAACGAGCAGTACTTC. V gene TRBV20-1 combines with J gene TRBJ2-7, with 9 bases aligning to TRBD2. The trim removed 5 bases at V and 5 bases at J, leaving 7 bases unmatched. The CDR3 sequence is 13 residues long. Germline-derived CDR1 and CDR2 are DFQATT and SNEGSKA (reference sequence).

The table lists this clonotype with a few counts. The chain has TRBV4-1 and TRBJ2-7; D may be TRBD2 (6 bases). Germline CDR1 and CDR2: MGHRA and YSYEKL. V lost 0 bases and J lost 3, with 15 bases in between. The CDR3 consists of 16 residues. CDR3 amino acids: CASSQEHPRGGYEQYF. The CDR3 DNA reads as TGCGCCAGCAGCCAAGAACACCCTAGGGGAGGCTACGAGCAGTACTTC.

This clonotype was seen at least ten times. The gene calls are TRBV7-8 and TRBJ2-3; D not certain. The V end lost 1 base, the J end lost 10 bases, and 12 bases lay between the germline ends. From germline, CDR1 is SGHVS and CDR2 FQNEAQ. The length of the CDR3 is 13 residues. The CDR3 nucleotides read TGTGCCAGCAGCTTAGAGGGTGTTAGAGCGCAGTATTTT. Translated, it gives CASSLEGVRAQYF.

The chain couples TRBV5-4 to TRBJ1-1; D is undetermined. The CDR3 has 13 residues. Trimming took off 3 bases at V and 1 base at J, with 7 bases between the two ends. CDR1 is SGHNT and CDR2 is YYREEE in the germline V gene (reference sequence). The DNA of the CDR3 is TGTGCCAGCAGCTCTACAAAGAACACTGAAGCTTTCTTT. Its protein product is CASSSTKNTEAFF. The whole variable domain, filled in from reference TRBV5-4 and TRBJ1-1, reads ETGVTQSPTHLIKTRGQQVTLRCSSQSGHNTVSWYQQALGQGPQFIFQYYREEENGRGNFPPRFSGLQFPNYSSELNVNALELDDSALYLCASSSTKNTEAFFGQGTRLTVV.

This chain joins TRBV10-2 and TRBJ2-1; 14 bases are a match to TRBD2. The germline gives CDR1 WSHSY, CDR2 SAAADI. The trim removed 3 bases at V and 9 bases at J, leaving 7 bases unmatched. This CDR3 spans 16 amino acids. The CDR3 DNA reads TGCGCCAGCAGTGACCGGAGGACTAGCGGGGGGTTTGAGCAGTTCTTC. This translates into CASSDRRTSGGFEQFF.

This clonotype was seen at least ten times. The chain uses TRBV5-1 and TRBJ2-5; no firm D call. The CDR3 spans 13 residues. Deletions cut 1 base from V and 2 bases from J, with 6 bases between. Per germline, CDR1 SGHRS and CDR2 YFSETQ. CDR3 in amino acids: CASSLQSQETQYF. In DNA, the CDR3 is TGCGCCAGCAGCTTGCAGTCGCAAGAGACCCAGTACTTC.

CDR3 coding DNA: TGTGCCGCGGGGGACCCGAACACTGAAGCTTTCTTT. This translates into CAAGDPNTEAFF. The chain links TRBV6-6 to TRBJ1-1; D is perhaps TRBD1 (5 bases). Germline CDR1 MNHNY, CDR2 SVGAGI (reference sequence). V lost 11 bases to trimming and J lost 1 base, with 11 bases between them. CDR3 size: 12 residues.

This clonotype has ten or more counts. The chain links TRBV15 to TRBJ2-7; unclear D gene. Germline V gene lookup returns CDR1 LNHNV and CDR2 YYDKDF (reference sequence). The CDR3 consists of 15 residues. Trimming pared 2 bases from V and 2 bases from J, leaving 13 bases between. In DNA form, the CDR3 reads TGTGCCACCAGCAGACGACCTCGGCCGCCCTACGAGCAGTACTTC. It yields the protein CATSRRPRPPYEQYF.

The chain is built from TRBV29-1 and TRBJ1-1; no reliable D call. CDR3 size: 13 residues. Germline V lookup: CDR1 SQVTM, CDR2 ANQGSEA. V dropped 7 bases and J dropped 0 bases, with 12 bases sitting between them. The CDR3 protein is CSGGLFMNTEAFF. CDR3 nucleotide sequence: TGCAGCGGCGGACTCTTCATGAACACTGAAGCTTTCTTT.

This clonotype was seen repeatedly, ten times or more. The chain is built from TRBV5-1 and TRBJ2-1; D possibly matches TRBD1 or TRBD2 (5 bases each). Per the germline V gene, CDR1 is SGHRS and CDR2 is YFSETQ. Deletions cut 5 bases from V and 5 bases from J, with 17 bases between. CDR3 length: 15 residues. The CDR3 protein is CASRWRTTNDNEQFF. DNA of the CDR3: TGCGCCAGCAGGTGGAGGACAACGAATGACAATGAGCAGTTCTTC.

This clonotype was counted at least ten times. The gene calls are TRBV7-8 and TRBJ1-3, with D maybe TRBD1 (5 bases). The V gene lost 5 bases and the J gene lost 3 bases, with 14 bases spanning the gap. This CDR3 is 15 amino acids long. Germline values: CDR1 SGHVS, CDR2 FQNEAQ. The CDR3 DNA is TGTGCCAGCAGCCCCATCCCAGGGAGTGGAAACACCATATATTTT. Translating it yields CASSPIPGSGNTIYF.

At least ten counts were recorded for this clonotype. The chain joins TRBV18 to TRBJ2-5; no reliable D call. V was clipped by 3 bases and J by 2 bases, with 10 bases between them. Germline V gene data show CDR1 as KGHSH and CDR2 as LQKENI. The CDR3 is 14 residues long. The CDR3 is CASSPQTLQETQYF. CDR3 in DNA: TGTGCCAGCTCACCCCAAACTTTGCAAGAGACCCAGTACTTC.

This clonotype has at least ten counts. This sequence joins TRBV10-3 and TRBJ2-2; TRBD2 aligns across 12 bases. CDR1 ENHRY and CDR2 SYGVKD come from the germline V gene. The V gene end was trimmed by 4 bases and the J gene end by 3 bases; junction bases not matched to a gene: 0. This CDR3 spans 15 amino acids. CDR3 loop: CAISGLAGDTGELFF. The DNA for the CDR3 is TGTGCCATCAGTGGACTAGCGGGGGACACCGGGGAGCTGTTTTTT.

In this sample, this clonotype turned up many times. V is TRBV20-1 and J is TRBJ2-3; TRBD2 might be the D (6 bases). The CDR3 consists of 16 residues. Looked up from germline, CDR1 is DFQATT and CDR2 is SNEGSKA (reference sequence). CDR3 sequence: CRTYGTSRSNTDTQYF. The CDR3 nucleotides are TGCAGGACCTACGGGACTTCTCGATCTAACACAGATACGCAGTATTTT.

In its sample, this clonotype was seen many times. V gene TRBV5-8 combines with J gene TRBJ1-1; 12 nucleotides match TRBD1. The CDR3 runs to 15 residues. Germline V gene lookup returns CDR1 SGHTS and CDR2 YDEGEE. V gave up 6 bases and J gave up 10 bases; unmatched junction bases: 13. CDR3 DNA sequence: TGTGCCAGCACCCCTCGGGGACAGGGGGCAGCAGGAGCTTTCTTT. It codes for CASTPRGQGAAGAFF.

This clonotype was detected many times. The chain joins TRBV29-1 to TRBJ2-1, with D maybe TRBD2 (6 bases). CDR3 length: 14 residues. The V end was cut by 4 bases, the J end by 6 bases, with 16 bases between. CDR1 is SQVTM, CDR2 ANQGSEA, per germline. The CDR3 loop is CSVVEGPSANEQFF. The CDR3 DNA reads TGCAGCGTTGTGGAGGGACCTTCCGCCAATGAGCAGTTCTTC.

This clonotype was detected ten times or more. The germline gene is not matched at one end of the junction; a read error may be the cause. This chain connects TRBV27 to TRBJ2-1; D is uncertain. Germline-derived CDR1 and CDR2 are MNHEY and SMNVEV (reference sequence). CDR3 length: 17 residues. The CDR3 sequence: CASSLSIWGNVRNEQFF. CDR3 bases: TGTGCCAGCAGTCTATCGATTTGGGGAAACGTTCGCAATGAGCAGTTCTTC.

This clonotype was picked up many times. V is TRBV30 and J is TRBJ1-2; D unresolved. The germline CDR1 and CDR2 sequences are GTSNPN and SVGIG (reference sequence). The CDR3 contains 14 residues. Trimming pared 2 bases from V and 8 bases from J, leaving 18 bases between. CDR3 coding DNA: TGTGCCTGGAGTCTTCCTGGGCGGGTAGTAGGCTACACCTTC. Translation gives CAWSLPGRVVGYTF.

V and J are TRBV6-1 and TRBJ2-3, with 8 bases fitting TRBD2. This CDR3 is 15 amino acids long. Germline V CDR1 and CDR2: MNHNS, SASEGT. Unmatched junction bases numbered 9, after V lost 7 bases and J lost 3 bases. CDR3 DNA sequence: TGTGCCAGCACCTCAGCGGGAGTGGGGACAGATACGCAGTATTTT. This encodes CASTSAGVGTDTQYF.

By sample share, this clonotype is medium-sized. The chain recombines TRBV29-1 with TRBJ1-1, with D hard to call. Trimming removed 5 bases from V and 0 bases from J, with 7 bases in between. The V gene's germline CDR1 is SQVTM and CDR2 ANQGSEA. The CDR3 spans 12 residues. CDR3: CSVLRLNTEAFF. CDR3 in DNA: TGCAGCGTTCTGCGGCTGAACACTGAAGCTTTCTTT.

This clonotype was seen at least ten times. The chain employs TRBV18 and TRBJ1-5; D gene unclear. Germline assignment: CDR1 KGHSH and CDR2 LQKENI. CDR3 length equals 13 residues. V lost 1 base and J lost 4, with 5 bases in between. The CDR3: CASSPQSNQPQHF. The CDR3, as DNA: TGTGCCAGCTCACCACAGAGTAATCAGCCCCAGCATTTT.

The table lists this clonotype with many counts. V gene TRBV5-1 combines with J gene TRBJ2-1; 7 bases are a match to TRBD2. Germline CDR1 reads SGHRS; CDR2 reads YFSETQ. J lost 2 bases, V lost 0 bases, and 5 bases had no gene match. The CDR3 is 16 residues long. The CDR3 bases are TGCGCCAGCAGCTTGGCCTTCACTAGCGCCTACAATGAGCAGTTCTTC. It encodes CASSLAFTSAYNEQFF.

The chain employs TRBV28 and TRBJ1-2; perhaps TRBD1 as D (6 bases). The CDR3 sequence is 16 residues long. CDR1 is MDHEN, CDR2 SYDVKM, per germline. Trimming shortened V by 5 bases and J by 7 bases, and 23 bases separated the two germline ends. CDR3 sequence: CASSRPLGGGGSGYTF. CDR3 DNA: TGTGCCAGCAGTCGACCGTTGGGGGGAGGGGGGAGTGGCTACACCTTC.

This clonotype has ten or more counts. The chain links TRBV28 to TRBJ2-1; perhaps D is TRBD1 or TRBD2 (6 bases each). The CDR3 sequence is 15 residues long. The V end was cut by 6 bases, the J end by 3 bases, with 15 bases between. Germline-derived CDR1 and CDR2 are MDHEN and SYDVKM. Here the CDR3 reads CASRTAGQSYNEQFF. As DNA, the CDR3 is TGTGCCAGCAGGACGGCGGGACAAAGCTACAATGAGCAGTTCTTC.

The rearrangement uses TRBV6-5 and TRBJ1-1; D is possibly TRBD1 (5 bases). CDR1 and CDR2 (germline): MNHEY, SVGAGI. With 1 base removed from V and 7 bases from J, the gap between germline ends came to 13 bases. The CDR3 is made up of 14 amino acids. Here the CDR3 DNA reads TGTGCCAGCAGTTACTGGGGCGTGGAGGGTGAAGCTTTCTTT. Its protein product is CASSYWGVEGEAFF.

The table lists this clonotype with many counts. The CDR3 protein is CSAREGSNSGNTIYF. DNA of the CDR3: TGCAGTGCTAGAGAGGGGTCCAACTCTGGAAACACCATATATTTT. This chain uses TRBV20-1 with TRBJ1-3, with D hard to call. The CDR3 is made up of 15 amino acids. From germline, CDR1 is DFQATT and CDR2 SNEGSKA (reference sequence). V was pared by 0 bases and J by 0 bases, with 9 bases between.

This clonotype was seen more than once but under ten times. The chain couples TRBV4-2 to TRBJ2-2, with TRBD2 matching 9 bases. V was clipped by 4 bases and J by 5 bases; unmatched bases: 11. From germline, CDR1 is LGHNA and CDR2 YNFKEQ. The CDR3 has 17 residues. CDR3 coding DNA: TGTGCCAGCAGCCCCCGCTCGGCGGGAGGGGGAACCGGGGAGCTGTTTTTT. It encodes CASSPRSAGGGTGELFF.

Ten or more counts support this clonotype. This rearrangement joins TRBV15 to TRBJ2-3; D gene uncertain. The CDR3 extends over 17 amino acids. Trimming removed 5 bases at V and 0 bases at J, with 18 bases between. Germline V gives CDR1 LNHNV, CDR2 YYDKDF (reference sequence). CDR3 region: CATSRSRGILSTDTQYF. The CDR3 nucleotides are TGTGCCACCAGCCGGAGCCGAGGCATCCTGAGCACAGATACGCAGTATTTT.